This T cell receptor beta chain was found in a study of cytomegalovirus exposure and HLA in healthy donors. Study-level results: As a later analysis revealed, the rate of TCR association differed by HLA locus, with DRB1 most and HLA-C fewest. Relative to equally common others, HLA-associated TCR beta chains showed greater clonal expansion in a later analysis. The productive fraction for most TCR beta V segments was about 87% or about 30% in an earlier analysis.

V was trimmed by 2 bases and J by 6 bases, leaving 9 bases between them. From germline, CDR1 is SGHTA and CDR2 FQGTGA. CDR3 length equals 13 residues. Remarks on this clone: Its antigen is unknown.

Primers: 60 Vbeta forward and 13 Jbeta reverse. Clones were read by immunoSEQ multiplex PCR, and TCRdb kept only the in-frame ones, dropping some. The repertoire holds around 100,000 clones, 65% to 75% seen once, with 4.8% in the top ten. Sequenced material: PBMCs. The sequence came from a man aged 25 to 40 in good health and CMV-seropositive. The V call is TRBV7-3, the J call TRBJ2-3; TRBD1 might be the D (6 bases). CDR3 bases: TGTGCCAGCAGCTTATACAGGGACGATACGCAGTATTTT. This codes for CASSLYRDDTQYF. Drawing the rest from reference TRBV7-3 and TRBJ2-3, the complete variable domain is GAGVSQTPSNKVTEKGKYVELRCDPISGHTALYWYRQSLGQGPEFLIYFQGTGAADDSGLPNDRFFAVRPEGSVSTLKIQRTERGDSAVYLCASSLYRDDTQYFGPGTRLTVL.